This T cell receptor (beta chain) was captured by sequencing in a study of T cells after yellow fever vaccination. Whole-study context: SMART-Seq v4 Ultra Low Input handled preparation of low-cell-number fractions.

Germline CDR1 reads SGHTA; CDR2 reads FQGNSA. V gave up 3 bases and J gave up 4 bases; unmatched junction bases: 4. The CDR3 runs 14 residues. Study-wide results and caveats: The presence of abundant clonotypes contaminating from the bulk population was possible in FACS-sorted repertoires. Detected again after the booster were most primary-vaccination clones, at approximately 95% CD4 and more than 70% CD8.

This clonotype was counted many times. What it binds is not known. Template switching by 5'RACE produced TCR cDNA, adding a universal primer site and UMIs. TCRdb recomputed calls from the 5' RACE reads with MiXCR, one row per CDR3 protein. The sample includes approximately 240,000 distinct CDR3 sequences, more than 3.5% of them seen just once. The sample was PBMCs, taken 15 days after the yellow fever booster vaccination. The genes are TRBV7-2 and TRBJ2-5; 8 bases are shared with TRBD2. The origin of this receptor is a young man who received the YFV17D yellow fever vaccine. The CDR3 nucleotides read TGTGCCAGCAGCTTCGGGGGGGGCCCAGAGACCCAGTACTTC. Residues: CASSFGGGPETQYF.